A selection of T cell receptor beta chains follows, all from one sample in a study of shared clonotypes between healthy human individuals. TCRdb's copy holds only in-frame clones and misses some; the assay was immunoSEQ multiplex PCR. The sample yields 2 million to 2.5 million clones, over 85% seen once. The specimen was naive CD4+ T cells from PBMCs. Every receptor here comes from a man younger than 30 in good health. Some clones in this sample may be carry-over from other donors' samples. Each CDR3 is given with its conserved first and last residue. The D gene is left open where the match is weak. Rows give clone size only sometimes, using once, few, many, or a class for an expanded clone.

TGTGCCTGGAGGACCATTCAATCCTACAATGAGCAGTTCTTC,CAWRTIQSYNEQFF,.,TRBJ2-1,.,TRBV30
TGCAGCGTGGGACTCCTGACCTACAATGAGCAGTTCTTC,CSVGLLTYNEQFF,.,TRBJ2-1,.,TRBV29-1
TGCGCCAGCAGCGCCTCCCCGGGCGGCCTTTCTTCCGGGGAGCTGTTTTTT,CASSASPGGLSSGELFF,.,TRBJ2-2,.,TRBV5-1
TGTGCCAGCAGTTCTCCTGACAAATCACCCTATCAGCCCCAGCATTTT,CASSSPDKSPYQPQHF,.,TRBJ1-5,.,TRBV28
TGCGCCAGCAGCCTACTCTTAGCGGGAGGGAACAATGAGCAGTTCTTC,CASSLLLAGGNNEQFF,TRBD2,TRBJ2-1,.,TRBV5-1
TGTGCCAGCAGCCATTCCTCGCTAGCGGGGATTTACAATGAGCAGTTCTTC,CASSHSSLAGIYNEQFF,TRBD2,TRBJ2-1,.,TRBV14
TGTGCCAGCAGTTACGTCGGTACCTCGAACACCGGGGAGCTGTTTTTT,CASSYVGTSNTGELFF,.,TRBJ2-2,.,TRBV6-5
TGTGCCAGCAGTTACCCGGGTTCGGAGACCCAGTACTTC,CASSYPGSETQYF,.,TRBJ2-5,.,TRBV6-5
TGTGCCAGCAGTGTCGTTGGGACAGATACGCAGTATTTT,CASSVVGTDTQYF,.,TRBJ2-3,.,TRBV25-1
TGTGCCAGCAGCTTGTCAGATACGCAGTATTTT,CASSLSDTQYF,.,TRBJ2-3,.,TRBV7-9
TGTGCCAGCAGCCCGGGACAGTCCCCAAATCAGCCCCAGCATTTT,CASSPGQSPNQPQHF,TRBD1,TRBJ1-5,.,TRBV7-9
TGTGCCAGCAGCGTTGGACAGGGGGCGTCCTCAAGTGAAAAACTGTTTTTT,CASSVGQGASSSEKLFF,TRBD1,TRBJ1-4,.,TRBV9
TGTGCCATCGGGGAGCGGGAGTCCACAGATACGCAGTATTTT,CAIGERESTDTQYF,TRBD2,TRBJ2-3,.,TRBV10-3
TGCGCCAGCAGCTTGGGCTCAGGGTTCGGGAGAGGCTACACCTTC,CASSLGSGFGRGYTF,.,TRBJ1-2,.,TRBV5-1
TGTGCCAGCAGCTTGGTGGTCAGCACAGATACGCAGTATTTT,CASSLVVSTDTQYF,.,TRBJ2-3,once,TRBV5-6
TGTGCCAGCAGTGACAGACAGCAAGAGACCCAGTACTTC,CASSDRQQETQYF,.,TRBJ2-5,.,TRBV25-1
TGCGCCAGCAGCCCCTCCGAATGGGTGGCGGGTGGAAAACTGTTTTTT,CASSPSEWVAGGKLFF,.,TRBJ1-4,.,TRBV5-1
TGTGCCAGCAGCCGGGACTCTAGATACTACGAGCAGTACTTC,CASSRDSRYYEQYF,.,TRBJ2-7,.,TRBV7-2
TGCGCCAGCAGACAACCGTTTCCGTTAAGGGGCACTGAAGCTTTCTTT,CASRQPFPLRGTEAFF,.,TRBJ1-1,once,TRBV4-1
TGTGCCTGGGCTCAAGGGTACAGGGGGCAGTCCAAAAACATTCAGTACTTC,CAWAQGYRGQSKNIQYF,TRBD1,TRBJ2-4,.,TRBV30
TGTGCCTGGCTAAATAGTCGGACTGAAGCTTTCTTT,CAWLNSRTEAFF,.,TRBJ1-1,.,TRBV30
TGCGCCAGCAGCTTAAGTACGAGGTCGGACGAGCAGTACTTC,CASSLSTRSDEQYF,.,TRBJ2-7,.,TRBV5-1
TGTGCCAGCAGTGAGATGGGAAACACCATATATTTT,CASSEMGNTIYF,.,TRBJ1-3,.,TRBV2
TGTGCCACCAGCAGAGATCGGGCAGGGAGACGCTACGAGCAGTACTTC,CATSRDRAGRRYEQYF,.,TRBJ2-7,once,TRBV15
TGTGCCACCAGCAGCCGGGCCAGCTCCTACGAGCAGTACTTC,CATSSRASSYEQYF,.,TRBJ2-7,.,TRBV15
TGTGCCATCAGTCTCCACCAGGGAACGACCACCGGGGAGCTGTTTTTT,CAISLHQGTTTGELFF,.,TRBJ2-2,.,TRBV10-3
TGTGCCAGCTCACCTTGGGGGTCGTATGGCTACACCTTC,CASSPWGSYGYTF,.,TRBJ1-2,.,TRBV18
TGTGCCAGCAGCTTAGGATCTTGGGGGAACACTGAAGCTTTCTTT,CASSLGSWGNTEAFF,.,TRBJ1-1,.,TRBV7-2
TGTGCCAGCAGCGCGAATCTGGGAGTGGGGCTTTACAATGAGCAGTTCTTC,CASSANLGVGLYNEQFF,.,TRBJ2-1,.,TRBV9
TGTGCCAGCAGCCTAAGCACAGATACGCAGTATTTT,CASSLSTDTQYF,.,TRBJ2-3,.,TRBV5-4
TGTGCCAGCAGCCCCGGGACGCTGGGGGAAAAACTGTTTTTT,CASSPGTLGEKLFF,.,TRBJ1-4,.,TRBV28
TGTGCCAGCAGTTACTCGAAACAATACGGAGGATACGAGCAGTACTTC,CASSYSKQYGGYEQYF,.,TRBJ2-7,.,TRBV6-5
TGTGCCAGCTCACCAGGGGCGGTGGGGACTGAAGCTTTCTTT,CASSPGAVGTEAFF,.,TRBJ1-1,.,TRBV18
TGTGCCAGCTCGTTGTTAGACGGTCCGTACGAGCAGTACTTC,CASSLLDGPYEQYF,.,TRBJ2-7,.,TRBV18
TGCGCCTCAGGGCGTGGGACATTAAACATGAACACTGAAGCTTTCTTT,CASGRGTLNMNTEAFF,.,TRBJ1-1,.,TRBV5-1
TGTGCCAGCAGTATAGGGGGCGGGCCTCAGCAGTACTTC,CASSIGGGPQQYF,TRBD1,TRBJ2-7,.,TRBV27
TGTGCCAGCAGCCCATCGGGCGGGAGCTACGAGCAGTACTTC,CASSPSGGSYEQYF,TRBD2,TRBJ2-7,.,TRBV7-3
TGTGCCAGCAGCGTAGAAGTCCGAGAAAGCGAGCAGTACTTC,CASSVEVRESEQYF,.,TRBJ2-7,.,TRBV9
TGTGCCACCCGAAGACAGTTTGGGAACACTGAAGCTTTCTTT,CATRRQFGNTEAFF,.,TRBJ1-1,few,TRBV6-5
TGTGCCAGTACCCTCTCGACAGGGATGGTTAACAATGAGCAGTTCTTC,CASTLSTGMVNNEQFF,TRBD1,TRBJ2-1,.,TRBV19
TGTGCCAGCTCACCTGGGACGGCGATGAACACTGAAGCTTTCTTT,CASSPGTAMNTEAFF,.,TRBJ1-1,once,TRBV18
TGCGCCAGCAGCCCACGACAAACACCGGGACTAGCGGGACTACTGCTAACCTACGAGCAGTACTTC,CASSPRQTPGLAGLLLTYEQYF,TRBD2,TRBJ2-7,.,TRBV4-1
TGTGCCAGCAGTGAACTGGGGACAGGGTACGGCGGCTACACCTTC,CASSELGTGYGGYTF,TRBD1,TRBJ1-2,.,TRBV6-1
TGTGCCAGCAGTTTAAATTTAGGGGACCTAGGGGCTTTCTTT,CASSLNLGDLGAFF,.,TRBJ1-1,.,TRBV27
TGTGCCAGCTCACCACGGGACGCCGACCTTACCTATGGCTACACCTTC,CASSPRDADLTYGYTF,.,TRBJ1-2,.,TRBV18
TGTGCCAGCTTGACGGCGGCCAGATATGAAAAACTGTTTTTT,CASLTAARYEKLFF,.,TRBJ1-4,.,TRBV28